The 9 T cell receptor beta chains presented below share a single source sample, sequenced in a study of T cells in Graves' hyperthyroidism and ophthalmopathy. Amplified regions were TCR beta CDR3 sequences from RNA transcripts. The TCR CDR3 was amplified in a first-round RT-PCR using the HTBI primer set. TCRdb processed the multiplex PCR reads anew with MiXCR; each CDR3 protein has one entry. The table has about 350,000 distinct CDR3 sequences, around 18% seen once. Sequenced input: blood. The origin of the receptors is a woman aged 40-49 years with Graves' ophthalmopathy.

The sample holds many counts of this clonotype. The chain joins TRBV15 to TRBJ1-5; tentatively, D is TRBD1 (6 bases). Germline V gene sequence: CDR1 LNHNV, CDR2 YYDKDF (reference sequence). The ends were cut back, 6 bases at V and 9 bases at J, with 24 bases in the middle. The CDR3 spans 16 residues. As DNA, the CDR3 is TGTGCCACCAGTCCGCCGAGGACAGTGGCGGGGGTGCCCCAGCATTTT. Translating it yields CATSPPRTVAGVPQHF.

This clonotype was seen at least ten times. V gene TRBV28 combines with J gene TRBJ1-2; D possibly corresponds to TRBD1 (6 bases). Germline V gives CDR1 MDHEN, CDR2 SYDVKM. The CDR3 contains 14 residues. V lost 4 bases and J 4 bases, leaving 13 bases between the germline ends. CDR3 sequence: CASSYPKQGYGYTF. CDR3 coding DNA: TGTGCCAGCAGTTATCCCAAACAGGGCTATGGCTACACCTTC.

The table lists this clonotype with many counts. The chain employs TRBV27 and TRBJ2-7; the match to TRBD1 covers 8 bases. CDR3 length equals 15 residues. Germline V gene data show CDR1 as MNHEY and CDR2 as SMNVEV (reference sequence). Trimming at V came to 4 bases and at J to 4 bases, leaving 9 bases not matched to a gene. The CDR3 protein is CASSSEDRVPYEQYF. CDR3 sequence (DNA): TGTGCCAGCAGTTCCGAGGACAGGGTTCCTTACGAGCAGTACTTC.

For this clonotype: With a much larger clone just one base away, this may be a read error. The chain joins TRBV7-3 to TRBJ2-2; D is uncertain. Trimming stripped 2 bases from V and 2 bases from J, with 6 bases between. Germline CDR1 SGHTA, CDR2 FQGTGA. This CDR3 is 14 amino acids long. The CDR3 DNA sequence: TGTGCCAGCAGCTTATGGGGAAACACCGGGGAGCTGTTTTTT. Amino acids: CASSLWGNTGELFF.

This clonotype was counted many times. This chain joins TRBV4-1 and TRBJ1-2; perhaps TRBD1 as D (5 bases). The CDR3 spans 12 residues. The ends were cut back, 4 bases at V and 10 bases at J, with 13 bases in the middle. The V gene's germline CDR1 is MGHRA and CDR2 YSYEKL. Written as DNA, the CDR3 is TGCGCCAGCAGCCGGGGGACGCTAAACTACACCTTC. It specifies CASSRGTLNYTF.

Many counts were recorded for this clonotype. V and J are TRBV28 and TRBJ2-7; tentative D call: TRBD2 (5 bases). In germline, CDR1 is MDHEN, CDR2 SYDVKM. The CDR3 loop spans 14 amino acids. Between the trimmed V and J ends, which lost 4 bases and 1 base, there was a span of 11 bases. CDR3 protein: CASSSPTGSYEQYF. DNA of the CDR3: TGTGCCAGCAGTTCCCCCACGGGATCCTACGAGCAGTACTTC.

This clonotype occurred many times. The chain couples TRBV18 to TRBJ2-7; D might be TRBD1 or TRBD2, each matching 5 bases. Per germline, CDR1 KGHSH and CDR2 LQKENI. The CDR3 runs to 13 residues. The V end lost 4 bases, the J end lost 3 bases, and 10 bases lay between the germline ends. In DNA form, the CDR3 reads TGTGCCAGCTCACGAGAGAGGGGCTACGAGCAGTACTTC. It codes for CASSRERGYEQYF.

In this sample, this clonotype turned up many times. CDR3 in amino acids: CASSLALGDYYGYTF. In nucleotides, the CDR3 is TGTGCCAGCAGCTTAGCGTTGGGGGATTACTATGGCTACACCTTC. This chain links TRBV7-6 with TRBJ1-2; D may be TRBD1 (5 bases). This CDR3 is built from 15 residues. Germline V CDR1 and CDR2: SGHVS, FNYEAQ. The V end was cut by 0 bases, the J end by 3 bases, with 11 bases between. Full variable domain (rest looked up from reference TRBV7-6 and TRBJ1-2): GAGVSQSPRYKVTKRGQDVALRCDPISGHVSLYWYRQALGQGPEFLTYFNYEAQQDKSGLPNDRFSAERPEGSISTLTIQRTEQRDSAMYRCASSLALGDYYGYTFGSGTRLTVV.

The rearrangement links TRBV19 to TRBJ2-7; 7 nucleotides line up with TRBD2. The length of the CDR3 is 18 residues. Germline V gives CDR1 LNHDA, CDR2 SQIVND (reference sequence). V dropped 4 bases and J dropped 4; count of bases not matched to a gene: 19. CDR3 residues: CASSRTIGGLGGMYEQYF. DNA of the CDR3: TGTGCCAGTAGTAGAACGATCGGTGGACTAGGTGGAATGTACGAGCAGTACTTC.